The T cell receptor (beta chain) described here comes from a study of blood T cell repertoires in COVID-19. Sequencing used immunoSEQ multiplex PCR; TCRdb keeps in-frame clones, though not all of them. The sample consists of 150,000 to 200,000 clones, 89% of them appearing once. What was sequenced was PBMCs or T cells enriched from blood (not recorded which). The TCR was taken from a woman under 30 who had recovered from COVID-19.

This CDR3 is CASSLSRTGYEQYF. The CDR3 DNA reads TGTGCCAGCAGTTTATCGAGGACAGGGTATGAGCAGTACTTC. The chain uses TRBV27 and TRBJ2-7; 8 bases are a match to TRBD1. This CDR3 comprises 14 residues. V lost 0 bases to trimming and J lost 7 bases; unmatched junction nucleotides: 5. Germline lookup yields CDR1 MNHEY and CDR2 SMNVEV (reference sequence).